The clone carrying this T cell receptor (beta chain) was found many times. These data belong to a study of early T cells in non-severe SARS-CoV-2 infection. The length of the CDR3 is 12 residues. Germline V gene data show CDR1 as SGHAT and CDR2 as FQNNGV. Between the trimmed V and J ends, which lost 1 base and 6 bases, there was a span of 5 bases. A single record per CDR3 protein comes from TCRdb applying MiXCR to the 5' RACE reads. The top ten hold 4% to 5% of the sample, which has fewer than 100,000 distinct CDR3 sequences, around 11% seen once. Sequencing was carried out using whole blood. V is TRBV11-2 and J is TRBJ2-3, with D uncertain. The clonotype comes from an adult who was a healthcare worker with PCR-confirmed SARS-CoV-2 infection or an uninfected control (not recorded which). In DNA form, the CDR3 reads TGTGCCAGCAGCTTAGTCGGGGATACGCAGTATTTT. The encoded protein is CASSLVGDTQYF.